This TCR beta chain comes out of a study of T-cell memory formation after mild COVID-19. About the study: The TCR clusters were mostly specific to one donor.

Whole-study findings and limits: CD4+ bias marked clones expanding day 15 to 37, unlike balanced contracting clones. A second wave of clones peaked on day 37, and their SARS-CoV-2 specificity went unconfirmed.

MiXCR, run by TCRdb on the 5' RACE reads, gives a single entry per CDR3 protein. The table lists some 180,000 distinct CDR3 sequences, about a fifth of them singletons. Concerning this clonotype itself: What it binds is not known.

The CDR3 loop spans 15 amino acids. V shed 10 bases, J shed 1 base, and the junction held 9 bases outside the gene matches. CDR1 and CDR2 (germline): MNHEY, SVGAGI. The genes are TRBV6-5 and TRBJ2-5; TRBD1 matches 10 bases. Sequenced sample: PBMCs or a T cell subset sorted from them (not recorded which). The sequence derives from a young man who had mild COVID-19 (a few samples of this study predate the infection). Cell type and time point are not known. CDR3 protein: CANPSDRGGQETQYF. CDR3 in DNA: TGTGCCAACCCCTCGGACAGGGGGGGCCAAGAGACCCAGTACTTC.